The table lists the clone carrying this T cell receptor beta chain with many counts. No antigen is known for it. This sample is drawn from a study of metastatic and nonmetastatic thyroid tumors. Study context: Both malignant and benign thyroid patients supplied peripheral blood and tumor or nodule tissue samples, across which the repertoires of these patients were then compared. Study results and limitations: Reportedly, malignant thyroid tumors had significantly higher TCR beta diversity than benign nodules, in blood and tumor.

As originally analysed: Building a distant-metastasis classifier for papillary thyroid cancer drew on CDR3 differences across clinicopathological groups. TCRdb reprocessed the PCR reads using MiXCR. The V and J calls and clone size are TCRdb's, not the authors'. Of some 40,000 clones in the sample, about 14% were seen once. Among the patients, none had received any treatment before thyroid surgery. Trimming removed 2 bases at V and 5 bases at J, with 10 bases between. The CDR3 is made up of 14 amino acids. The germline gives CDR1 SGDLS, CDR2 YYNGEE. The source of this sequence is a female donor with papillary thyroid cancer or a benign thyroid nodule (not recorded which). Some clones in this sample may be carry-over from other donors' samples. Specimen: blood. The chain carries TRBV9 and TRBJ1-4, with no clear D. CDR3 in DNA: TGTGCCAGCAGCGTTTCCGGAGACAATGAAAAACTGTTTTTT. Encoded protein: CASSVSGDNEKLFF.